Below, 31 T cell receptor beta chains from the same sample are listed, as sequenced in a study of CD8 T cells in ankylosing spondylitis. Study-wide results and caveats: Several highly homologous variants made up a TCR beta motif, and this motif appeared characteristic of ankylosing spondylitis blood.

The antigens these receptors bind are not known. TCRdb itself ran the 5' RACE reads through MiXCR, one entry per CDR3 protein. This sample carries under 450,000 distinct CDR3 sequences, roughly 15% of them seen once, and the ten largest clones take approximately 1%. Input material: blood, either unsorted or a sorted T cell fraction (not recorded which). Source of these receptors: a male donor with ankylosing spondylitis.

This clonotype was detected only a few times. V is TRBV5-6 and J is TRBJ1-1; TRBD1 agrees at 8 bases. CDR3 length: 17 amino acids. In germline, CDR1 is SGHDT, CDR2 YYEEEE. The V segment lost 0 bases and the J segment 5 bases; nucleotides outside the gene matches: 12. The CDR3 DNA reads as TGTGCCAGCAGCTTGGAATTGGGACAGGTGACCTTAACTGAAGCTTTCTTT. Translated: CASSLELGQVTLTEAFF.

Notes on this clonotype: Relative to the germline gene, one junction end is altered; a read error may explain this. The gene calls are TRBV4-1 and TRBJ2-2; perhaps TRBD1 as D (6 bases). This CDR3 is 17 amino acids long. Germline loops: CDR1 MGHRA, CDR2 YSYEKL. CDR3 sequence: CASSSLRGPANTGELVF. CDR3 sequence (DNA): TGCGCCAGCAGCTCCCTCAGGGGACCGGCGAACACCGGGGAGCTGGTTTTT.

There are many counts of this clonotype. The J gene is TRBJ1-2, the V gene TRBV12-3 or TRBV12-4; 8 bases map to TRBD1. This CDR3 contains 18 residues. V trimming: 3 bases; J trimming: 4 bases; junction bases outside the gene matches: 16. The CDR3 sequence: CASSLGQGAIMPSYGYTF. The CDR3 nucleotides read TGTGCCAGCAGTTTGGGTCAGGGGGCTATCATGCCCAGCTATGGCTACACCTTC.

The V and J genes are TRBV30 and TRBJ1-3; no reliable D call. This CDR3 region has 14 residues. CDR1 and CDR2 (germline): GTSNPN, SVGIG (reference sequence). The V and J ends lost 0 bases and 4 bases respectively, with 10 bases between them. The CDR3 region has the DNA TGTGCCTGGAGTGTACGGTCAGGAGGAAACACCATATATTTT. This encodes CAWSVRSGGNTIYF. Filled out from reference TRBV30 and TRBJ1-3, the complete variable domain reads SQTIHQWPATLVQPVGSPLSLECTVEGTSNPNLYWYRQAAGRGLQLLFYSVGIGQISSEVPQNLSASRPQDRQFILSSKKLLLSDSGFYLCAWSVRSGGNTIYFGEGSWLTVV.

Comments on this clonotype: This may come from a read error, since a much larger clone is one base off. The rearrangement joins TRBV12-3 or TRBV12-4 to TRBJ1-1; TRBD1 might be the D (5 bases). The CDR3 runs to 13 residues. CDR3 nucleotide sequence: TGTGTCAGCAGCAGTAAGGGGTACACTGAAGCTTTCTTT. Residues: CVSSSKGYTEAFF.

This clonotype was seen only a few times. The chain uses TRBV5-1 and TRBJ1-2; weak D call: TRBD1 (6 bases). Looked up from germline, CDR1 is SGHRS and CDR2 is YFSETQ. The CDR3 runs to 16 residues. Between the trimmed V and J ends, which lost 3 bases and 0 bases, there was a span of 15 bases. The CDR3 DNA is TGCGCCAGCAGCTCCGAGTTTGAGGGGGCTAACTATGGCTACACCTTC. It encodes CASSSEFEGANYGYTF.

A few counts support this clonotype. The V and J genes are TRBV14 and TRBJ2-6; 7 nucleotides line up with TRBD1. Germline-derived CDR1 and CDR2 are SGHDN and FVKESK. After removal of 0 bases from V and 1 base from J, the junction contained 9 bases not matched to a gene. This CDR3 spans 19 amino acids. CDR3 region: CASSQDGTVSFSGANVLTF. The DNA of the CDR3 is TGTGCCAGCAGCCAAGACGGGACAGTTTCATTTTCTGGGGCCAACGTCCTGACTTTC.

J is TRBJ2-4 and V is TRBV12-3 or TRBV12-4; 8 nucleotides agree with TRBD2. The CDR3 runs 15 residues. Trimming cost V 3 bases and J 10 bases; bases outside gene matches: 11. The CDR3 DNA follows: TGTGCCAGCAGTTTGAGCGGGAGCGGGAGTCGGATTCAGTACTTC. Amino acids: CASSLSGSGSRIQYF.

The rearrangement uses TRBV7-9 and TRBJ2-7; 7 positions agree with TRBD1. With V trimmed by 5 bases and J by 0 bases, 10 bases remained unmatched. In germline, CDR1 is SEHNR, CDR2 FQNEAQ (reference sequence). The CDR3 sequence is 16 residues long. CDR3 DNA: TGTGCCAGCAGCGAACCTATGGACAGGACCTCCTACGAGCAGTACTTC. Its protein is CASSEPMDRTSYEQYF.

This clonotype was detected a few times. This sequence joins TRBV18 and TRBJ2-1; perhaps TRBD1 as D (5 bases). The ends were cut back, 3 bases at V and 8 bases at J, with 14 bases in the middle. The CDR3 has 14 residues. Germline CDR1 reads KGHSH; CDR2 reads LQKENI. CDR3 amino acids: CASSPPSGLYEQFF. As DNA, the CDR3 is TGTGCCAGCTCACCTCCGTCAGGGTTGTATGAGCAGTTCTTC.

The sample holds a few counts of this clonotype. At one end, the junction sequence differs from germline, possibly due to a read error. The J gene is TRBJ1-2, the V gene TRBV2; 8 bases are a match to TRBD1. CDR1 SNHLY and CDR2 FYNNEI come from the germline V gene. This CDR3 has 11 residues. The CDR3 nucleotides are TGTGCCAGCAGTGGGGGGACAGGAGCCTCCTTC. It yields the protein CASSGGTGASF.

This chain joins TRBV29-1 and TRBJ1-2, with a weak D call TRBD1 (5 bases). The V end was cut by 6 bases, the J end by 0 bases, with 8 bases between. Germline V gene data show CDR1 as SQVTM and CDR2 as ANQGSEA. This CDR3 region has 12 residues. CDR3 protein: CSVPDTNYGYTF. CDR3 DNA: TGCAGCGTCCCGGACACTAACTATGGCTACACCTTC.

This chain connects TRBV3-1 to TRBJ2-7; TRBD1 matches 8 bases. The CDR3 runs to 16 residues. After removal of 1 base from V and 6 bases from J, the junction contained 11 bases not matched to a gene. Germline V lookup: CDR1 LGHDT, CDR2 YNNKEL (reference sequence). The CDR3 spells CASSQGGLQGGSEQYF. CDR3 nucleotide sequence: TGTGCCAGCAGCCAAGGAGGACTACAGGGGGGCAGCGAGCAGTACTTC.

The chain combines TRBV7-9 with TRBJ2-7, with no clear D. Germline loops: CDR1 SEHNR, CDR2 FQNEAQ (reference sequence). The V end lost 5 bases, the J end lost 6 bases, and 8 bases lay between the germline ends. CDR3 size: 11 residues. The CDR3 loop is CASSRMGEQYF. The CDR3 coding sequence is TGTGCCAGCAGCCGCATGGGCGAGCAGTACTTC.

The chain combines TRBV30 with TRBJ2-5; D is unclear. V shed 4 bases and J shed 2 bases, with 8 bases lying between them. Germline V gene data show CDR1 as GTSNPN and CDR2 as SVGIG (reference sequence). This CDR3 has 12 amino acids. The CDR3 coding sequence is TGTGCCTGGAAGACTTTACAAGAGACCCAGTACTTC. Protein product: CAWKTLQETQYF.

This clonotype occurred a few times. The genes are TRBV28 and TRBJ2-5, with D maybe TRBD1 (5 bases). The CDR3 runs 16 residues. Germline loops: CDR1 MDHEN, CDR2 SYDVKM. V gave up 3 bases and J gave up 1 base, with 15 bases separating them. CDR3 sequence: CASSFVLGPSQETQYF. DNA for the CDR3: TGTGCCAGCAGTTTCGTTCTGGGGCCAAGCCAAGAGACCCAGTACTTC.

This chain joins TRBV5-1 and TRBJ1-2; possibly TRBD1 for D (5 bases). The germline CDR1 and CDR2 sequences are SGHRS and YFSETQ. This CDR3 region has 14 residues. V lost 6 bases, J lost 0 bases, and 12 bases lay in between. This CDR3 is CASKTGTSNYGYTF. As DNA, the CDR3 is TGCGCCAGCAAAACCGGGACTTCTAACTATGGCTACACCTTC.

In its sample, this clonotype was seen a few times. The CDR3 DNA follows: TGTGCCAGCAGCAACAGGGGATTAGGCACAGATACGCAGTATTTT. As protein: CASSNRGLGTDTQYF. The chain employs TRBV6-1 and TRBJ2-3; 7 bases line up with TRBD1. The CDR3 runs to 15 residues. After removal of 6 bases from V and 1 base from J, the junction contained 7 bases not matched to a gene. CDR1 MNHNS and CDR2 SASEGT come from the germline V gene.

The CDR3 coding sequence is TGTGCCAGCTCACCCGGACAGTTTAGCTACGAGCAGTACTTC. Protein: CASSPGQFSYEQYF. The gene calls are TRBV18 and TRBJ2-7, with a weak D call TRBD1 (6 bases). The CDR3 consists of 14 residues. V was clipped by 3 bases and J by 3 bases, with 12 bases between them. Germline V gives CDR1 KGHSH, CDR2 LQKENI.

This clonotype appeared many times. The chain is built from TRBV7-9 and TRBJ2-1; 7 bases agree with TRBD2. The CDR3 is made up of 12 amino acids. CDR1 SEHNR and CDR2 FQNEAQ come from the germline V gene (reference sequence). V gave up 10 bases and J gave up 7 bases; unmatched junction bases: 7. As DNA, the CDR3 is TGTGCCATCGACCGGGAGGAAAATGAGCAGTTCTTC. This sequence encodes CAIDREENEQFF.

In its sample, this clonotype was seen a few times. V and J are TRBV7-2 and TRBJ2-5; the match to TRBD2 covers 9 bases. This CDR3 region has 15 residues. The junction had 5 bases not matched to a gene; V was cut back by 5 bases and J by 1 base. Germline loops: CDR1 SGHTA, CDR2 FQGNSA. This chain's CDR3 is CASSVSGGGQETQYF. The CDR3 coding sequence is TGTGCCAGCAGCGTTAGCGGGGGTGGCCAAGAGACCCAGTACTTC.

This clonotype was found many times. V and J are TRBV12-3 or TRBV12-4 and TRBJ2-7, with D perhaps TRBD2 (5 bases). This CDR3 spans 13 amino acids. With 4 bases removed from V and 4 bases from J, the gap between germline ends came to 11 bases. Here the CDR3 DNA reads TGTGCCAGCAGTTGGACTCCTAGGTACGAGCAGTACTTC. It specifies CASSWTPRYEQYF.

The chain links TRBV7-3 to TRBJ2-2; possibly TRBD1 for D (5 bases). V lost 0 bases, J lost 6 bases, and 14 bases lay in between. CDR1 SGHTA and CDR2 FQGTGA come from the germline V gene. The CDR3 contains 16 residues. Written as DNA, the CDR3 is TGTGCCAGCAGCTTAACGGCTCAGGGAAGGGCCGGGGAGCTGTTTTTT. Translation gives CASSLTAQGRAGELFF.

This clonotype was detected only a few times. The chain recombines TRBV7-6 with TRBJ2-1, with D perhaps TRBD1 (5 bases). With 1 base removed from V and 9 bases from J, the gap between germline ends came to 13 bases. Germline V gene data show CDR1 as SGHVS and CDR2 as FNYEAQ. CDR3 length equals 14 residues. In DNA form, the CDR3 reads TGTGCCAGCAGCTTAGTACTGACAGAGAGTGAGCAGTTCTTC. Protein product: CASSLVLTESEQFF.

The gene calls are TRBV6-1 and TRBJ2-7; D not certain. V lost 7 bases and J 4 bases, leaving 17 bases between the germline ends. The CDR3 is made up of 14 amino acids. Looked up from germline, CDR1 is MNHNS and CDR2 is SASEGT. The CDR3 sequence: CASIPGPSQYEQYF. In nucleotides, the CDR3 is TGTGCCAGCATCCCCGGCCCCTCCCAATACGAGCAGTACTTC.

V and J are TRBV28 and TRBJ2-3; D unclear. The V gene lost 7 bases and the J gene lost 1 base, with 9 bases spanning the gap. Germline-derived CDR1 and CDR2 are MDHEN and SYDVKM. The CDR3 is 13 residues long. CDR3 bases: TGTGCCAGCACTGTGGTCGGCACAGATACGCAGTATTTT. This gives the protein CASTVVGTDTQYF. Based on the CDR3 plus reference TRBV28 and TRBJ2-3, the full variable domain is DVKVTQSSRYLVKRTGEKVFLECVQDMDHENMFWYRQDPGLGLRLIYFSYDVKMKEKGDIPEGYSVSREKKERFSLILESASTNQTSMYLCASTVVGTDTQYFGPGTRLTVL.

The CDR3, as DNA: TGTGCCAGCCTCTATTACAATGAGCAGTTCTTC. This translates into CASLYYNEQFF. This chain joins TRBV2 and TRBJ2-1; D unresolved. Germline V gene sequence: CDR1 SNHLY, CDR2 FYNNEI. This CDR3 region has 11 residues. Trimming stripped 8 bases from V and 4 bases from J, with 6 bases between. The full variable domain, completed using reference TRBV2 and TRBJ2-1, is EPEVTQTPSHQVTQMGQEVILRCVPISNHLYFYWYRQILGQKVEFLVSFYNNEISEKSEIFDDQFSVERPDGSNFTLKIRSTKLEDSAMYFCASLYYNEQFFGPGTRLTVL.

The V call is TRBV5-4, the J call TRBJ2-4, with 9 bases matching TRBD1. Trimming at V came to 1 base and at J to 6 bases, leaving 2 bases not matched to a gene. The CDR3 totals 14 residues. Germline CDR1 is SGHNT and CDR2 is YYREEE (reference sequence). The DNA of the CDR3 is TGTGCCAGCAGCTTGTGGGACAGGGCAAACATTCAGTACTTC. It yields the protein CASSLWDRANIQYF. The variable domain in full, with the rest retrieved from reference TRBV5-4 and TRBJ2-4, is ETGVTQSPTHLIKTRGQQVTLRCSSQSGHNTVSWYQQALGQGPQFIFQYYREEENGRGNFPPRFSGLQFPNYSSELNVNALELDDSALYLCASSLWDRANIQYFGAGTRLSVL.

This clonotype was observed a handful of times. The V and J genes are TRBV12-3 or TRBV12-4 and TRBJ2-1; maybe TRBD2 (5 bases). Trimming stripped 5 bases from V and 5 bases from J, with 10 bases between. CDR3 size: 13 residues. The CDR3 DNA is TGTGCCAGCAGTCCGCGGGTTCACAATGAGCAGTTCTTC. Amino acids: CASSPRVHNEQFF.

J is TRBJ1-5 and V is TRBV3-1; 8 bases are a match to TRBD1. The V and J ends lost 3 bases and 5 bases, in that order; junction bases with no gene match: 6. In germline, CDR1 is LGHDT, CDR2 YNNKEL (reference sequence). The CDR3 is 15 residues long. The CDR3 protein is CASSHGAGGDQPQHF. As DNA, the CDR3 is TGTGCCAGCAGCCACGGAGCAGGGGGCGATCAGCCCCAGCATTTT.

This clonotype was observed a handful of times. V gene TRBV12-3 or TRBV12-4 combines with J gene TRBJ2-6; possibly TRBD1 for D (5 bases). V was clipped by 3 bases and J by 3 bases, with 15 bases between them. The CDR3 spans 17 residues. The CDR3 sequence is CASSFSPTAVGANVLTF. The CDR3 coding sequence is TGTGCCAGCAGTTTTTCCCCGACAGCAGTTGGGGCCAACGTCCTGACTTTC.